This TCR beta chain originates from a study of control samples from healthy donors and cancer patients. The assay was immunoSEQ multiplex PCR, and TCRdb's table has in-frame clones only and misses some. The sample lists over 85,000 clones; roughly nine tenths were seen once. The TCR comes from a young woman in good health. Sequencing was done on a sample of blood.

The CDR3 DNA sequence: TGTGCCAGCATTCGGCTTTCCAGACAAGAGACCCAGTACTTC. Residues: CASIRLSRQETQYF. The gene calls are TRBV2 and TRBJ2-5, with unresolved D. Germline CDR1 and CDR2: SNHLY and FYNNEI. The CDR3 spans 14 residues. The ends were cut back, 7 bases at V and 2 bases at J, with 14 bases in the middle.